Below are 16 T cell receptor beta chains sequenced from a single sample in a study of blood T cell repertoires in COVID-19. Assay: immunoSEQ multiplex PCR; the TCRdb copy retains only in-frame clones and omits some. The repertoire holds under 350,000 clones, roughly 86% seen once, with around 1.4% in the top ten. Material: peripheral blood. Every receptor here comes from an older man with acute or convalescent COVID-19.

This chain joins TRBV7-9 and TRBJ2-7; D perhaps matches TRBD1 (5 bases). V lost 5 bases and J lost 7, with 27 bases in between. The CDR3 is 17 amino acids. Per germline, CDR1 SEHNR and CDR2 FQNEAQ (reference sequence). CDR3 residues: CASSPQPLTGYRTEQYF. DNA for the CDR3: TGTGCCAGCAGCCCTCAACCCCTAACAGGATACCGTACGGAGCAGTACTTC.

V and J are TRBV7-2 and TRBJ1-3; a possible D gene is TRBD1 (6 bases). The CDR3 length is 15 residues. V lost 5 bases and J 0 bases, leaving 11 bases between the germline ends. Per the germline V gene, CDR1 is SGHTA and CDR2 is FQGNSA. CDR3 in amino acids: CASSKGVNSGNTIYF. The CDR3 DNA reads as TGTGCCAGCAGCAAGGGGGTTAACTCTGGAAACACCATATATTTT.

The table lists this clone with a count of one. The chain joins TRBV30 to TRBJ2-7; no definite D call. In germline, CDR1 is GTSNPN, CDR2 SVGIG (reference sequence). This CDR3 is built from 11 residues. Trimming stripped 1 base from V and 6 bases from J, with 7 bases between. The CDR3 sequence is CAWSAYREQYF. DNA of the CDR3: TGTGCCTGGAGTGCCTACCGCGAGCAGTACTTC.

The V gene is TRBV7-9, the J gene TRBJ2-7, with 8 positions matching TRBD1. The trim removed 5 bases at V and 2 bases at J, leaving 8 bases unmatched. Germline lookup yields CDR1 SEHNR and CDR2 FQNEAQ (reference sequence). This CDR3 comprises 15 residues. The CDR3 region is CASSPRTGITYEQYF. CDR3 in DNA: TGTGCCAGCAGCCCCCGGACAGGGATCACCTACGAGCAGTACTTC.

V is TRBV6-6 and J is TRBJ2-6, with D possibly TRBD1 on 5 matching bases. Germline lookup yields CDR1 MNHNY and CDR2 SVGAGI (reference sequence). The V and J ends lost 6 bases and 1 base respectively, with 22 bases between them. This CDR3 has 19 residues. CDR3 protein: CASSSLLTGSLSGANVLTF. CDR3 DNA sequence: TGTGCCAGCAGCTCGCTCCTTACAGGCTCACTATCTGGGGCCAACGTCCTGACTTTC.

V gene TRBV7-9 combines with J gene TRBJ2-7; 7 bases align to TRBD1. Germline CDR1 SEHNR, CDR2 FQNEAQ (reference sequence). The CDR3 is 16 amino acids. The ends lost 4 bases at V and 4 bases at J; junction bases unmatched: 13. The CDR3 nucleotides are TGTGCCAGCAGCTGGGGACCTAAGGACAGGTGGTACGAGCAGTACTTC. Translating gives CASSWGPKDRWYEQYF.

This clone was counted only a few times. V is TRBV5-1 and J is TRBJ2-7; a weak D match, TRBD1 (5 bases). Trimming stripped 5 bases from V and 2 bases from J, with 14 bases between. The CDR3 consists of 14 residues. CDR1 and CDR2 from the germline V gene are SGHRS and YFSETQ. In nucleotides, the CDR3 is TGCGCCAGCAGGACGCAGGGTGCTCCCTACGAGCAGTACTTC. Protein: CASRTQGAPYEQYF.

V usage is TRBV6-6 and J usage is TRBJ2-7, with TRBD1 identical over 8 bases. The length of the CDR3 is 13 residues. Germline V lookup: CDR1 MNHNY, CDR2 SVGAGI (reference sequence). The junction had 7 bases not matched to a gene; V was cut back by 7 bases and J by 5 bases. CDR3 DNA sequence: TGTGCCAGCACTGATCGGACAGGGCACGAGCAGTACTTC. As protein: CASTDRTGHEQYF.

This chain uses TRBV2 with TRBJ1-1; D gene unclear. The length of the CDR3 is 14 residues. V was shortened by 4 bases and J by 1 base, with 10 bases between the two germline ends. CDR1 and CDR2 from the germline V gene are SNHLY and FYNNEI. CDR3 DNA: TGTGCCAGCAGTGTAACAGAACCGAACACTGAAGCTTTCTTT. Its protein is CASSVTEPNTEAFF. The whole variable domain, remainder taken from reference TRBV2 and TRBJ1-1, is EPEVTQTPSHQVTQMGQEVILRCVPISNHLYFYWYRQILGQKVEFLVSFYNNEISEKSEIFDDQFSVERPDGSNFTLKIRSTKLEDSAMYFCASSVTEPNTEAFFGQGTRLTVV.

This clone has more than one count but fewer than ten. The rearrangement uses TRBV2 and TRBJ1-1, with a possible D match to TRBD1 (6 bases). Germline V CDR1 and CDR2: SNHLY, FYNNEI. The ends were cut back, 10 bases at V and 3 bases at J, with 15 bases in the middle. The CDR3 is made up of 13 amino acids. CDR3 sequence: CATEQRQDTEAFF. CDR3 in DNA: TGTGCCACCGAACAGAGACAGGACACTGAAGCTTTCTTT.

The chain links TRBV5-1 to TRBJ1-1; 7 positions match TRBD1. There are 14 residues in the CDR3. V lost 7 bases, J lost 0 bases, and 6 bases stayed unmatched. CDR1 is SGHRS, CDR2 YFSETQ, per germline. The CDR3 nucleotides read TGCGCCAGCGGGGACAGCAACATGAACACTGAAGCTTTCTTT. Protein: CASGDSNMNTEAFF.

The CDR3 DNA reads as TGTGCCAGCAGCTTGGTAGGGGGAACCCTCCACTTT. Translating gives CASSLVGGTLHF. J is TRBJ1-6 and V is TRBV5-8, with D perhaps matching TRBD1 (6 bases). The CDR3 totals 12 residues. V was shortened by 0 bases and J by 14 bases, with 9 bases between the two germline ends. The germline V gene has CDR1 SGHTS and CDR2 YDEGEE.

The rearrangement links TRBV19 to TRBJ1-6, with 7 bases that match TRBD1. J lost 7 bases, V lost 6 bases, and 6 bases had no gene match. This CDR3 contains 14 residues. CDR1 is LNHDA and CDR2 is SQIVND in the germline V gene (reference sequence). The CDR3 sequence is CASRLGQRNSPLHF. The CDR3, as DNA: TGTGCCAGTAGATTGGGACAGCGCAATTCACCCCTCCACTTT. Drawing the rest from reference TRBV19 and TRBJ1-6, the complete variable domain is DGGITQSPKYLFRKEGQNVTLSCEQNLNHDAMYWYRQDPGQGLRLIYYSQIVNDFQKGDIAEGYSVSREKKESFPLTVTSAQKNPTAFYLCASRLGQRNSPLHFGNGTRLTVT.

V usage is TRBV24-1 and J usage is TRBJ1-1; 7 bases fit TRBD1. This CDR3 comprises 14 residues. Germline CDR1 and CDR2: KGHDR and SFDVKD. V shed 4 bases and J 7 bases; nucleotides not matched to a gene: 8. The CDR3 region is CATSENTRGSEAFF. CDR3 coding DNA: TGTGCCACCAGTGAAAACACCAGGGGGAGTGAAGCTTTCTTT.

The rearrangement links TRBV6-5 to TRBJ2-7; 9 nucleotides agree with TRBD1. Germline V gene sequence: CDR1 MNHEY, CDR2 SVGAGI. CDR3 size: 16 residues. The V and J ends lost 2 bases and 1 base, in that order; junction bases with no gene match: 6. The CDR3 sequence: CASSYARTGVSYEQYF. The CDR3 coding sequence is TGTGCCAGCAGTTACGCTCGGACAGGGGTATCCTACGAGCAGTACTTC.

V and J are TRBV2 and TRBJ1-3; 8 nucleotides align to TRBD1. Trimming took 6 bases from V and 1 from J; bases not matched to a gene: 5. This CDR3 comprises 15 residues. In germline, CDR1 is SNHLY, CDR2 FYNNEI. The CDR3 sequence is CASSPGTGSGNTIYF. CDR3 coding DNA: TGTGCCAGCAGCCCCGGGACAGGTTCTGGAAACACCATATATTTT. Using reference TRBV2 and TRBJ1-3 for the parts outside the CDR3, the full variable domain is EPEVTQTPSHQVTQMGQEVILRCVPISNHLYFYWYRQILGQKVEFLVSFYNNEISEKSEIFDDQFSVERPDGSNFTLKIRSTKLEDSAMYFCASSPGTGSGNTIYFGEGSWLTVV.